The clone carrying this TCR beta chain was counted between two and nine times. This specimen belongs to a study of blood T cell repertoires in COVID-19. Study-wide context: Samples taken during acute and convalescent COVID-19 were collected in the United States, Italy and Spain.

Produced via immunoSEQ multiplex PCR; TCRdb's table is partial and in-frame only. The sample includes about 370,000 clones, around 89% of them seen just once. Participants were aged about 18 to 89 years from approximately 24 US areas. Trimming took off 4 bases at V and 3 bases at J, with 11 bases between the two ends. CDR1 is SGHKS and CDR2 is YYEKEE in the germline V gene (reference sequence). This CDR3 has 14 amino acids. The sequenced material came from PBMCs or T cells enriched from blood (not recorded which). The TCR was taken from a man aged 18 to 30 who had recovered from COVID-19. The gene calls are TRBV5-5 and TRBJ1-5; D remains unclear. The CDR3 loop is CASSSGGLNQPQHF. The CDR3 DNA follows: TGTGCCAGCAGCAGTGGAGGACTCAATCAGCCCCAGCATTTT. The full variable domain, its missing parts supplied by reference TRBV5-5 and TRBJ1-5, is DAGVTQSPTHLIKTRGQQVTLRCSPISGHKSVSWYQQVLGQGPQFIFQYYEKEERGRGNFPDRFSARQFPNYSSELNVNALLLGDSALYLCASSSGGLNQPQHFGDGTRLSIL.